This is a list of T cell receptor beta chains from one sample in a study of cytomegalovirus exposure and HLA in healthy donors. Measured with immunoSEQ multiplex PCR; TCRdb has only the in-frame clones, and not every one. The sample has roughly 150,000 clones; roughly 77% are singletons. What was sequenced was PBMCs. The origin of the receptors is a man aged 18 to 29 in good health and CMV-seropositive. CDR3s include the opening cysteine and the closing phenylalanine or tryptophan. D genes are given only for firm matches. Clone size is stated in some rows and not others, as once, few, many or a class when expanded.

D: TRBD1
size: -
J: TRBJ2-7
V: TRBV28
DNA: TGTGCCAGCAGTCTCCAACCGGGACAGGGTGTCTACGAGCAGTACTTC
CDR3: CASSLQPGQGVYEQYF

D: TRBD2
size: -
J: TRBJ2-1
V: TRBV10-1
DNA: TGCGCCAGCAGTGAGGCGCGGGAGGGAATCAATGAGCAGTTCTTC
CDR3: CASSEAREGINEQFF

D: -
size: -
J: TRBJ2-3
V: TRBV10-1
DNA: TGCGCCAGCAGTGAGGTGGAGCGCACAGATACGCAGTATTTT
CDR3: CASSEVERTDTQYF

D: TRBD2
size: -
J: TRBJ2-2
V: TRBV14
DNA: TGTGCCAGCAGCCCCTCCCGACTAGCGGGAGGGCGGATGTTTTTT
CDR3: CASSPSRLAGGRMFF

D: -
size: -
J: TRBJ1-2
V: TRBV6-1
DNA: TGTGCCAGCAGTGAAGCCATCTATGGCTACACCTTC
CDR3: CASSEAIYGYTF

D: -
size: -
J: TRBJ2-5
V: TRBV21-1
DNA: TGTGCCAGCAGCACTCTCGGACTAGCCGGTGAGACCCAGTACTTC
CDR3: CASSTLGLAGETQYF

D: -
size: -
J: TRBJ2-1
V: TRBV5-6
DNA: TGTGCCAGCAGCCCTTCCCTCCTCAGGGACTACAATGAGCAGTTCTTC
CDR3: CASSPSLLRDYNEQFF

D: -
size: few
J: TRBJ2-2
V: TRBV7-9
DNA: TGTGCCAGCAGTTTCCGGACAGCCAACACCGGGGAGCTGTTTTTT
CDR3: CASSFRTANTGELFF

D: TRBD1
size: few
J: TRBJ1-1
V: TRBV2
DNA: TGTGCCAGCAGTGAGGACAGGGGGCGAGTCGAAGCTTTCTTT
CDR3: CASSEDRGRVEAFF

D: -
size: -
J: TRBJ2-1
V: TRBV15
DNA: TGTGCCACCAGCAGAGATCTCCGGGACACAAGCTACAATGAGCAGTTCTTC
CDR3: CATSRDLRDTSYNEQFF

D: -
size: once
J: TRBJ2-3
V: TRBV30
DNA: TGTGCCTGGAGGCTTGTCGGGGATACGCAGTATTTT
CDR3: CAWRLVGDTQYF

D: TRBD1
size: -
J: TRBJ1-4
V: TRBV13
DNA: TGTGCCAGCAGCTTAACGACAGGGGGGCATGAAAAACTGTTTTTT
CDR3: CASSLTTGGHEKLFF

D: -
size: -
J: TRBJ2-3
V: TRBV18
DNA: TGTGCCAGCTCACCATTTGGATCATTAGGGCTAGCCAGGAGAGATACGCAGTATTTT
CDR3: CASSPFGSLGLARRDTQYF

D: -
size: -
J: TRBJ1-2
V: TRBV18
DNA: TGTGCCAGCTCACCATCAGGACTGCCATCCTATGGCTACACCTTC
CDR3: CASSPSGLPSYGYTF

D: TRBD2
size: -
J: TRBJ2-3
V: TRBV10-3
DNA: TGTGCCATCAGTCCGCGGACTAGCGGGCATAGCACAGATACGCAGTATTTT
CDR3: CAISPRTSGHSTDTQYF

D: -
size: -
J: TRBJ2-3
V: TRBV28
DNA: TGTGCCAGCAGTCCCCCTAGTCCCCGCCTTGATACGCAGTATTTT
CDR3: CASSPPSPRLDTQYF

D: -
size: -
J: TRBJ2-7
V: TRBV6-4
DNA: TGTGCCAGCAGTCCTGACGGCCTTTCCGGAGGGGAGCAGTACTTC
CDR3: CASSPDGLSGGEQYF

D: -
size: -
J: TRBJ2-6
V: TRBV19
DNA: TGTGCCAGTAGTATAGGGCGGGCTGGGGCCAACGTCCTGACTTTC
CDR3: CASSIGRAGANVLTF

D: -
size: once
J: TRBJ1-2
V: TRBV29-1
DNA: TGCAGCGGGTACAGGGAAGCCTATGGCTACACCTTC
CDR3: CSGYREAYGYTF

D: -
size: few
J: TRBJ2-1
V: TRBV5-6
DNA: TGTGCCAGCAGCGAGGGCCTGGGGAAGCAGTTCTTC
CDR3: CASSEGLGKQFF

D: -
size: -
J: TRBJ1-5
V: TRBV6-5
DNA: TGTGCCAGCAGAGAGGGTGGGGCAGGGGACCAGCCCCAGCATTTT
CDR3: CASREGGAGDQPQHF

D: TRBD2
size: -
J: TRBJ2-5
V: TRBV4-2
DNA: TGTGCCAGCAGCGAATCAGCGGGAATTCAAGCGACCCAGTACTTC
CDR3: CASSESAGIQATQYF

D: TRBD1
size: -
J: TRBJ2-7
V: TRBV27
DNA: TGTGCCAGCAGTCCCGGGACAGGGTTCGAGCAGTACTTC
CDR3: CASSPGTGFEQYF

D: TRBD1
size: once
J: TRBJ2-7
V: TRBV28
DNA: TGTGCCATCGGGACAGGAGCCTACGAGCAGTACTTC
CDR3: CAIGTGAYEQYF